This paragraph reports one T cell receptor (beta chain). Treatment given: oral pan-JAK inhibitor, 5-10 mg twice daily. cDNA reverse transcribed from extracted RNA served as the sequencing template. Here immunoSEQ multiplex PCR was the method, and the copy in TCRdb shows in-frame clones only, minus some. The sample holds about 210,000 clones, about 57% seen once. The record originates from a study of CD8+ T cells in alopecia areata. Per the germline V gene, CDR1 is SQVTM and CDR2 is ANQGSEA. CDR3 length: 16 amino acids. V lost 3 bases to trimming and J lost 8 bases; unmatched junction nucleotides: 18. This sequence joins TRBV29-1 and TRBJ1-2, with 7 bases matching TRBD1. The clonotype was recovered from a human donor with alopecia areata. The sequenced sample was CD4+ T cells sorted from blood, obtained at week 4, from a patient treated with tofacitinib. The CDR3 nucleotides read TGCAGCGTTGACCCCAATGACAGGGAGAGATCTGTAGGCTACACCTTC. Translated: CSVDPNDRERSVGYTF.